This entry lists 9 T cell receptor beta chains sequenced from one sample in a study of a mutant IDH1 vaccine in newly diagnosed glioma. Produced via immunoSEQ multiplex PCR; TCRdb's table is partial and in-frame only. Of about 64,000 clones in the sample, about four fifths are singletons; the top ten hold approximately 9.5%. Their recognized antigens are unknown. Time point here: week 11, during vaccination. One vaccine dose held 300 ug of mutant IDH1 20-mer peptide and came with topical imiquimod. Sequencing used PBMCs, obtained from a glioma patient whose treatment included an IDH1 peptide vaccine. These receptors were taken from a woman between 50 and 59 years old with glioma.

The chain couples TRBV6-1 to TRBJ2-7, with a weak D call TRBD2 (5 bases). Trimming took off 6 bases at V and 4 bases at J, with 16 bases between the two ends. The V gene's germline CDR1 is MNHNS and CDR2 SASEGT. There are 14 residues in the CDR3. CDR3 residues: CASSQLESRYEQYF. The DNA of the CDR3 is TGTGCCAGCAGCCAACTAGAGTCACGGTACGAGCAGTACTTC.

The rearrangement links TRBV25-1 to TRBJ1-2; tentative D call: TRBD1 (5 bases). Trimming removed 1 base from V and 8 bases from J, with 14 bases in between. Germline V gene data show CDR1 as MGHDK and CDR2 as SYGVNS. This CDR3 contains 14 residues. CDR3 sequence reads: CASSESGWGGGYTF. The CDR3 DNA follows: TGTGCCAGCAGTGAATCGGGTTGGGGGGGAGGCTACACCTTC.

CDR3 amino acids: CAWSPGRYVRANVLTF. The CDR3 nucleotides read TGTGCCTGGAGTCCGGGGAGATACGTACGGGCCAACGTCCTGACTTTC. This rearrangement joins TRBV30 to TRBJ2-6, with D tentatively TRBD2 (5 bases). Germline lookup yields CDR1 GTSNPN and CDR2 SVGIG (reference sequence). This CDR3 has 16 amino acids. V was shortened by 2 bases and J by 5 bases, with 16 bases between the two germline ends. The whole variable domain, filled in from reference TRBV30 and TRBJ2-6, reads SQTIHQWPATLVQPVGSPLSLECTVEGTSNPNLYWYRQAAGRGLQLLFYSVGIGQISSEVPQNLSASRPQDRQFILSSKKLLLSDSGFYLCAWSPGRYVRANVLTFGAGSRLTVL.

CDR3 coding DNA: TGTGCCAGTAGTATGGCGGGCTCCTACAATGAGCAGTTCTTC. Protein product: CASSMAGSYNEQFF. The gene calls are TRBV19 and TRBJ2-1, with D tentatively TRBD2 (5 bases). Per the germline V gene, CDR1 is LNHDA and CDR2 is SQIVND (reference sequence). The CDR3 length is 14 residues. V lost 3 bases to trimming and J lost 0 bases, with 6 bases between them.

The gene calls are TRBV5-5 and TRBJ2-3; TRBD2 agrees at 9 bases. This CDR3 is 14 amino acids long. CDR1 SGHKS and CDR2 YYEKEE come from the germline V gene (reference sequence). V trimming: 5 bases; J trimming: 4 bases; junction bases outside the gene matches: 5. Here the CDR3 DNA reads TGTGCCAGCAGATGGCGGGGGGGCCCAGATACGCAGTATTTT. Encoded protein: CASRWRGGPDTQYF.

The chain is built from TRBV5-4 and TRBJ2-1, with 11 bases identical to TRBD1. CDR3 length: 15 residues. The V gene end was trimmed by 4 bases and the J gene end by 2 bases; junction bases not matched to a gene: 2. Germline assignment: CDR1 SGHNT and CDR2 YYREEE (reference sequence). CDR3 in amino acids: CASSPGQGAYNEQFF. The CDR3 region has the DNA TGTGCCAGCAGCCCGGGACAGGGGGCCTACAATGAGCAGTTCTTC.

The V gene is TRBV18, the J gene TRBJ1-6, with D unclear. This CDR3 comprises 16 residues. V was cut by 5 bases and J by 9 bases, with 20 bases left in between. CDR1 is KGHSH and CDR2 is LQKENI in the germline V gene. CDR3 region: CASSGVLLGNGSPLHF. The CDR3 DNA sequence: TGTGCCAGCTCAGGGGTACTGCTGGGTAACGGTTCACCCCTCCACTTT.

The gene calls are TRBV5-1 and TRBJ1-5, with 7 bases lining up with TRBD1. This CDR3 has 15 residues. Germline V gene sequence: CDR1 SGHRS, CDR2 YFSETQ. V was pared by 1 base and J by 2 bases, with 3 bases of the junction left unmatched. CDR3 in amino acids: CASSLRTGGNQPQHF. The DNA for the CDR3 is TGCGCCAGCAGCTTGAGGACAGGAGGCAATCAGCCCCAGCATTTT.

The chain recombines TRBV7-2 with TRBJ1-4; D is undetermined. This CDR3 has 13 residues. V lost 5 bases and J 4 bases, leaving 8 bases between the germline ends. From germline, CDR1 is SGHTA and CDR2 FQGNSA. For the CDR3, the DNA is TGTGCCAGCAGCATCTCGATTAATGAAAAACTGTTTTTT. Protein sequence: CASSISINEKLFF.